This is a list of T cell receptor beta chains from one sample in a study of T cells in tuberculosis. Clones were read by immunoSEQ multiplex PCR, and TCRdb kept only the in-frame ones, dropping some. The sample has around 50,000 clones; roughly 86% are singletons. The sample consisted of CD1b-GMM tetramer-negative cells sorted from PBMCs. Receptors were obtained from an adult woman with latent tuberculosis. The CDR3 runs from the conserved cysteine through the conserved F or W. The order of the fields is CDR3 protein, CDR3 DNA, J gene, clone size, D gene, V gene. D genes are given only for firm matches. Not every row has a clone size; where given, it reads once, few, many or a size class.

CDR3: CASTPSDSVYEQYF
DNA: TGTGCCAGCACCCCATCGGACAGCGTCTACGAGCAGTACTTC
J: TRBJ2-7
size: .
D: .
V: TRBV11-1

CDR3: CASSPTGQNQPQHF
DNA: TGTGCCAGCAGTCCCACAGGACAGAATCAGCCCCAGCATTTT
J: TRBJ1-5
size: .
D: .
V: TRBV27

CDR3: CASSLEISIRGELFF
DNA: TGTGCCAGCAGCTTAGAGATTAGCATCCGCGGGGAGCTGTTTTTT
J: TRBJ2-2
size: once
D: .
V: TRBV7-9

CDR3: CASSLRLAGGETQYF
DNA: TGTGCCAGCAGCTTGAGACTAGCGGGGGGAGAGACCCAGTACTTC
J: TRBJ2-5
size: .
D: TRBD2
V: TRBV5-6

CDR3: CASSSAGGYNEQFF
DNA: TGTGCCAGCAGTTCGGCGGGAGGGTACAATGAGCAGTTCTTC
J: TRBJ2-1
size: .
D: TRBD2
V: TRBV6-6

CDR3: CASSQEGGGARSQYF
DNA: TGCGCCAGCAGCCAAGAGGGTGGCGGGGCTCGTTCCCAGTACTTC
J: TRBJ2-5
size: .
D: .
V: TRBV4-3

CDR3: CAISVDRGLYGYTF
DNA: TGTGCCATCAGTGTGGACAGGGGCCTCTATGGCTACACCTTC
J: TRBJ1-2
size: .
D: TRBD1
V: TRBV10-3

CDR3: CASSLNLAVNEQFF
DNA: TGTGCCAGCAGCTTAAACCTAGCGGTCAATGAGCAGTTCTTC
J: TRBJ2-1
size: .
D: TRBD2
V: TRBV7-3

CDR3: CASSSSRGTDTQYF
DNA: TGTGCCAGCAGCTCAAGTCGGGGGACAGATACGCAGTATTTT
J: TRBJ2-3
size: .
D: .
V: TRBV5-6

CDR3: CAWSVLPRTVNTEAFF
DNA: TGTGCCTGGAGTGTATTGCCTCGGACAGTTAACACTGAAGCTTTCTTT
J: TRBJ1-1
size: .
D: .
V: TRBV30

CDR3: CASSTNPGVQPQHF
DNA: TGTGCCAGCAGCACCAATCCGGGGGTTCAGCCCCAGCATTTT
J: TRBJ1-5
size: .
D: .
V: TRBV16

CDR3: CASSSRTGPSGAYEQYF
DNA: TGTGCCAGCAGTTCCCGGACAGGACCTAGCGGGGCCTACGAGCAGTACTTC
J: TRBJ2-7
size: .
D: TRBD2
V: TRBV27

CDR3: CASRPGQNNQPQHF
DNA: TGTGCCAGCAGGCCGGGACAAAACAATCAGCCCCAGCATTTT
J: TRBJ1-5
size: once
D: .
V: TRBV27

CDR3: CASSRGSNEKLFF
DNA: TGTGCCAGTAGTCGGGGTTCTAATGAAAAACTGTTTTTT
J: TRBJ1-4
size: few
D: .
V: TRBV19

CDR3: CASSHNYEQYF
DNA: TGTGCCAGCAGCCACAACTACGAGCAGTACTTC
J: TRBJ2-7
size: .
D: .
V: TRBV14

CDR3: CASSLMAPRGYTF
DNA: TGTGCCAGCAGTTTGATGGCCCCTAGGGGCTACACCTTC
J: TRBJ1-2
size: .
D: .
V: TRBV28

CDR3: CASRFGGAGNEQFF
DNA: TGTGCCAGCAGATTCGGGGGGGCGGGGAATGAGCAGTTCTTC
J: TRBJ2-1
size: .
D: TRBD2
V: TRBV6-6

CDR3: CASSLGGSQETQYF
DNA: TGTGCCAGCAGCTTAGGCGGGTCCCAGGAGACCCAGTACTTC
J: TRBJ2-5
size: .
D: .
V: TRBV7-2

CDR3: CASSLGGGVYTEAFF
DNA: TGTGCCAGCAGCTTAGGAGGGGGCGTGTATACTGAAGCTTTCTTT
J: TRBJ1-1
size: .
D: TRBD1
V: TRBV7-9

CDR3: CASSLADRFYGYTF
DNA: TGTGCCAGCAGCTTAGCCGACAGGTTCTATGGCTACACCTTC
J: TRBJ1-2
size: few
D: .
V: TRBV7-9

CDR3: CASRLRRGGNTEAFF
DNA: TGTGCCAGCAGACTGAGGAGGGGGGGGAACACTGAAGCTTTCTTT
J: TRBJ1-1
size: few
D: .
V: TRBV6-5

CDR3: CASSLAFDRGLWGYTF
DNA: TGTGCCAGCAGTTTGGCGTTTGACAGGGGGCTGTGGGGCTACACCTTC
J: TRBJ1-2
size: .
D: TRBD1
V: TRBV27

CDR3: CASSASDGRYTDTQYF
DNA: TGTGCCAGCAGCGCTAGTGACGGAAGATATACAGATACGCAGTATTTT
J: TRBJ2-3
size: once
D: .
V: TRBV9

CDR3: CASSLNYRGHEAFF
DNA: TGTGCCAGCAGCCTGAACTACAGGGGGCATGAAGCTTTCTTT
J: TRBJ1-1
size: .
D: TRBD1
V: TRBV9

CDR3: CASSQSTGSGNTIYF
DNA: TGCGCCAGCAGCCAATCTACAGGCTCTGGAAACACCATATATTTT
J: TRBJ1-3
size: few
D: .
V: TRBV4-3

CDR3: CASLLFLSNEQFF
DNA: TGTGCCAGCCTATTATTCCTTAGCAATGAGCAGTTCTTC
J: TRBJ2-1
size: .
D: .
V: TRBV2

CDR3: CASSVDMNTEAFF
DNA: TGTGCCAGCAGCGTAGATATGAACACTGAAGCTTTCTTT
J: TRBJ1-1
size: .
D: .
V: TRBV9

CDR3: CASTFKPSGNLGEQFF
DNA: TGTGCCAGCACCTTTAAACCCAGCGGGAACCTTGGGGAGCAGTTCTTC
J: TRBJ2-1
size: .
D: TRBD2
V: TRBV9

CDR3: CASSQEELAVSSYNEQFF
DNA: TGCGCCAGCAGCCAAGAGGAACTAGCGGTCAGCTCCTACAATGAGCAGTTCTTC
J: TRBJ2-1
size: .
D: TRBD2
V: TRBV4-1

CDR3: CASSSPGGSGYTF
DNA: TGTGCCAGCAGTTCCCCAGGAGGGTCCGGCTACACCTTC
J: TRBJ1-2
size: .
D: .
V: TRBV6-5

CDR3: CASSYRPRDTQYF
DNA: TGTGCCAGCAGCTATCGCCCCCGAGATACGCAGTATTTT
J: TRBJ2-3
size: .
D: .
V: TRBV28

CDR3: CASSPVAGIDNEQFF
DNA: TGTGCCAGCTCACCAGTAGCGGGCATTGACAATGAGCAGTTCTTC
J: TRBJ2-1
size: .
D: TRBD2
V: TRBV18

CDR3: CASSQEGNDYEQYF
DNA: TGCGCCAGCAGCCAAGAGGGGAATGACTACGAGCAGTACTTC
J: TRBJ2-7
size: .
D: .
V: TRBV4-1

CDR3: CAWSVRGGVYYGYTF
DNA: TGTGCCTGGAGTGTACGCGGGGGGGTTTACTATGGCTACACCTTC
J: TRBJ1-2
size: .
D: .
V: TRBV30

CDR3: CASSLSQAGGTDTQYF
DNA: TGTGCCAGCTCACTAAGCCAAGCGGGAGGCACAGATACGCAGTATTTT
J: TRBJ2-3
size: .
D: TRBD2
V: TRBV18

CDR3: CASSKSTSRQETQYF
DNA: TGTGCCAGCAGTAAATCGACTAGCCGGCAAGAGACCCAGTACTTC
J: TRBJ2-5
size: .
D: TRBD2
V: TRBV25-1

CDR3: CSARLREKLFF
DNA: TGCAGTGCTAGACTACGTGAAAAACTGTTTTTT
J: TRBJ1-4
size: .
D: .
V: TRBV20-1

CDR3: CASSQEAGAVNTEAFF
DNA: TGCGCCAGCAGCCAAGAGGCAGGGGCAGTGAACACTGAAGCTTTCTTT
J: TRBJ1-1
size: once
D: .
V: TRBV4-3